These 25 T cell receptor beta chains were sequenced from one sample in a study of shared clonotypes between healthy human individuals. The repertoire was sequenced with immunoSEQ multiplex PCR; TCRdb's copy has only in-frame clones and lacks some. Altogether about 530,000 clones are present, nearly 80% being singletons, with the ten largest covering roughly an eighth. The material sequenced was PBMCs. These receptors originate from a woman aged 40 to 50 in good health. Some clones in this sample may be carry-over from other donors' samples.

This clone was detected only a few times. The V and J genes are TRBV4-2 and TRBJ1-2; D is perhaps TRBD1 (6 bases). The germline gives CDR1 LGHNA, CDR2 YNFKEQ. Trimming cost V 1 base and J 0 bases, with 6 bases left between them. This CDR3 contains 14 residues. DNA of the CDR3: TGTGCCAGCAGCCAAGGGACAGCTAACTATGGCTACACCTTC. This codes for CASSQGTANYGYTF.

The chain links TRBV30 to TRBJ2-7, with 13 positions matching TRBD2. V shed 7 bases, J shed 7 bases, and the junction held 13 bases outside the gene matches. The V gene's germline CDR1 is GTSNPN and CDR2 SVGIG (reference sequence). The length of the CDR3 is 15 residues. CDR3 protein: CASDRGGLAGEEQYF. In DNA form, the CDR3 reads TGTGCCTCCGATAGGGGAGGACTAGCGGGAGAGGAGCAGTACTTC.

A single count supports this clone. The chain carries TRBV5-1 and TRBJ2-7; D is uncertain. Trimming left V 0 bases short and J 0 bases short, with 13 bases between. Per the germline V gene, CDR1 is SGHRS and CDR2 is YFSETQ. The CDR3 length is 16 residues. The CDR3 nucleotides read TGCGCCAGCAGCTTGGTCCCTGAAAGGAGCTCCTACGAGCAGTACTTC. Amino acid sequence: CASSLVPERSSYEQYF.

Points on this clone: At one end, the junction sequence differs from germline, possibly due to a read error. The chain links TRBV10-3 to TRBJ2-4; 10 bases match TRBD2. Germline V gene lookup returns CDR1 ENHRY and CDR2 SYGVKD. This CDR3 region has 15 residues. CDR3 in amino acids: CASSVIAGGVNIQYF. The CDR3 DNA reads as TGTGCCAGCAGTGTGATAGCGGGAGGAGTAAACATTCAGTACTTC.

The chain has TRBV5-1 and TRBJ2-1; 11 bases map to TRBD1. The germline V gene encodes CDR1 SGHRS and CDR2 YFSETQ. The CDR3 runs to 15 residues. The V gene end was trimmed by 3 bases and the J gene end by 7 bases; junction bases not matched to a gene: 6. CDR3 sequence reads: CASSSGQGASNEQFF. The CDR3 DNA reads TGCGCCAGCAGCTCTGGACAGGGGGCAAGTAATGAGCAGTTCTTC.

In the case of this clone: An end of the junction does not agree with germline; a read error may underlie this. This chain joins TRBV28 and TRBJ2-7; the D gene could be TRBD1 or TRBD2 (6 bases each). Germline CDR1 MDHEN, CDR2 SYDVKM. The CDR3 spans 14 residues. The DNA of the CDR3 is TGTGCCAGCAGCGGGGGCAGGAAGCAGGTTATCGGGCACTTC. It specifies CASSGGRKQVIGHF. Full variable domain (remainder filled in from reference TRBV28 and TRBJ2-7): DVKVTQSSRYLVKRTGEKVFLECVQDMDHENMFWYRQDPGLGLRLIYFSYDVKMKEKGDIPEGYSVSREKKERFSLILESASTNQTSMYLCASSGGRKQVIGHFGPGTRLTVT.

This chain links TRBV5-8 with TRBJ2-3; 10 bases are a match to TRBD1. This CDR3 region has 13 residues. Germline V gene sequence: CDR1 SGHTS, CDR2 YDEGEE. V shed 0 bases and J 9 bases; nucleotides not matched to a gene: 1. CDR3 DNA sequence: TGTGCCAGCAGCTTGGGGGACAGGGGCACGCAGTATTTT. Amino acids: CASSLGDRGTQYF.

This rearrangement joins TRBV30 to TRBJ2-6, with TRBD1 as a possible D gene (6 bases). Trimming shortened V by 6 bases and J by 1 base, and 7 bases separated the two germline ends. This CDR3 comprises 13 residues. Germline V gene lookup returns CDR1 GTSNPN and CDR2 SVGIG (reference sequence). CDR3 sequence reads: CACTGSGANVLTF. DNA for the CDR3: TGTGCCTGTACAGGGTCTGGGGCCAACGTCCTGACTTTC.

The chain carries TRBV18 and TRBJ2-1, with D maybe TRBD1 (6 bases). Trimming left V 6 bases short and J 8 bases short, with 17 bases between. The germline CDR1 and CDR2 sequences are KGHSH and LQKENI. CDR3 length: 14 residues. The CDR3 nucleotides read TGTGCCAGCTCCCCCGGGACATCATGGGATGAGCAGTTCTTC. This codes for CASSPGTSWDEQFF.

The V gene is TRBV7-6, the J gene TRBJ1-2, with 7 bases that match TRBD1. With 6 bases clipped from V and 1 base from J, the junction kept 29 bases outside the gene matches. This CDR3 contains 22 residues. The germline V gene has CDR1 SGHVS and CDR2 FNYEAQ. The CDR3 DNA sequence: TGTGCCAGCAGTTTCACACCGAATATTTTTATTTACCGGGACAGATATAACTATGGCTACACCTTC. It translates to CASSFTPNIFIYRDRYNYGYTF.

A few counts support this clone. The V call is TRBV4-1, the J call TRBJ1-2; no definite D call. CDR3 size: 15 residues. V dropped 4 bases and J dropped 0 bases, with 12 bases sitting between them. Per germline, CDR1 MGHRA and CDR2 YSYEKL. The DNA of the CDR3 is TGCGCCAGCAGCCCAAAGGAGGGAGCTAACTATGGCTACACCTTC. Translated: CASSPKEGANYGYTF.

The genes are TRBV6-5 and TRBJ1-1; D is ambiguous. The CDR3 loop spans 12 amino acids. Per the germline V gene, CDR1 is MNHEY and CDR2 is SVGAGI. Deletions cut 4 bases from V and 6 bases from J, with 9 bases between. The CDR3 region is CASSSPHAEAFF. The CDR3 region has the DNA TGTGCCAGCAGTTCCCCCCACGCTGAAGCTTTCTTT.

The chain carries TRBV6-6 and TRBJ1-2; TRBD1 matches 8 bases. Germline V gives CDR1 MNHNY, CDR2 SVGAGI (reference sequence). Trimming cost V 0 bases and J 3 bases; bases outside gene matches: 6. The CDR3 consists of 16 residues. CDR3 residues: CASSYSDPDRDYGYTF. The CDR3 bases are TGTGCCAGCAGTTACTCGGACCCGGACAGGGACTATGGCTACACCTTC.

The chain is built from TRBV10-2 and TRBJ2-1, with D maybe TRBD2 (5 bases). The CDR3 covers 14 residues. Germline assignment: CDR1 WSHSY and CDR2 SAAADI. Trimming removed 4 bases from V and 6 bases from J, with 13 bases in between. CDR3 in DNA: TGCGCCAGCAGTGGCCGGGAACTTCCCAATGAGCAGTTCTTC. Translation gives CASSGRELPNEQFF.

This clone was detected only once. J is TRBJ2-1 and V is TRBV15, with D hard to call. This CDR3 is built from 15 residues. From germline, CDR1 is LNHNV and CDR2 YYDKDF (reference sequence). Deletions cut 0 bases from V and 8 bases from J, with 14 bases between. In nucleotides, the CDR3 is TGTGCCACCAGCAGAGACGGTACGGTCTGGGATGAGCAGTTCTTC. Translation: CATSRDGTVWDEQFF. Full variable domain (rest looked up from reference TRBV15 and TRBJ2-1): DAMVIQNPRYQVTQFGKPVTLSCSQTLNHNVMYWYQQKSSQAPKLLFHYYDKDFNNEADTPDNFQSRRPNTSFCFLDIRSPGLGDTAMYLCATSRDGTVWDEQFFGPGTRLTVL.

This chain uses TRBV6-1 with TRBJ2-3, with 7 bases identical to TRBD2. The CDR3 runs to 15 residues. The germline CDR1 and CDR2 sequences are MNHNS and SASEGT. V shed 10 bases, J shed 5 bases, and the junction held 15 bases outside the gene matches. The CDR3 protein is CATQLLAPREDTQYF. The CDR3 nucleotides are TGTGCCACTCAGCTACTAGCGCCCAGGGAAGATACGCAGTATTTT.

This clone came up once. The chain joins TRBV4-1 to TRBJ2-1; TRBD1 aligns across 7 bases. V was clipped by 1 base and J by 5 bases; unmatched bases: 8. This CDR3 spans 16 amino acids. Germline CDR1 MGHRA, CDR2 YSYEKL. CDR3 loop: CASSQVATGENNEQFF. The DNA of the CDR3 is TGCGCCAGCAGCCAAGTCGCTACAGGGGAGAACAATGAGCAGTTCTTC.

V is TRBV30 and J is TRBJ2-7; weak D call: TRBD1 (6 bases). The CDR3 runs to 13 residues. CDR1 and CDR2 (germline): GTSNPN, SVGIG (reference sequence). The V end lost 0 bases, the J end lost 7 bases, and 13 bases lay between the germline ends. The CDR3 bases are TGTGCCTGGAGTGTAGTTGGGGGCGGTGAGCAGTACTTC. Translating gives CAWSVVGGGEQYF. Using reference TRBV30 and TRBJ2-7 for the parts outside the CDR3, the full variable domain is SQTIHQWPATLVQPVGSPLSLECTVEGTSNPNLYWYRQAAGRGLQLLFYSVGIGQISSEVPQNLSASRPQDRQFILSSKKLLLSDSGFYLCAWSVVGGGEQYFGPGTRLTVT.

Worth noting for this clone: At the DNA level, this CDR3 is encoded by other sequences in the same sample as well. This chain links TRBV15 with TRBJ2-7, with no clear D. Looked up from germline, CDR1 is LNHNV and CDR2 is YYDKDF (reference sequence). This CDR3 is 12 amino acids long. V was pared by 0 bases and J by 3 bases, with 3 bases between. This CDR3 is CATSRDYYEQYF. CDR3 DNA sequence: TGTGCCACCAGCAGAGACTACTACGAGCAGTACTTC.

V gene TRBV4-1 combines with J gene TRBJ2-1; D remains unclear. Trimming took off 4 bases at V and 4 bases at J, with 8 bases between the two ends. Germline-derived CDR1 and CDR2 are MGHRA and YSYEKL. CDR3 size: 13 residues. The CDR3 spells CASSRVGYNEQFF. The CDR3 DNA reads TGCGCCAGCAGCCGCGTGGGATACAATGAGCAGTTCTTC.

This chain connects TRBV19 to TRBJ2-7, with 8 bases identical to TRBD1. The J segment lost 0 bases and the V segment lost 10 bases, leaving 5 bases of the junction unmatched. CDR3 length: 13 residues. The V gene's germline CDR1 is LNHDA and CDR2 SQIVND (reference sequence). CDR3 in DNA: TGTGCCACGGGACAGGATCCCTCCTACGAGCAGTACTTC. It specifies CATGQDPSYEQYF.

V and J are TRBV19 and TRBJ1-5; 7 bases are shared with TRBD1. V lost 2 bases to trimming and J lost 0 bases; unmatched junction nucleotides: 13. CDR3 size: 19 residues. CDR1 is LNHDA, CDR2 SQIVND, per germline (reference sequence). The CDR3 loop reads CASSIFRDSLIYSNQPQHF. The CDR3 region has the DNA TGTGCCAGTAGTATATTCCGGGACAGCCTGATCTATAGCAATCAGCCCCAGCATTTT.

The gene calls are TRBV18 and TRBJ2-1; no definite D call. The CDR3 covers 14 residues. Looked up from germline, CDR1 is KGHSH and CDR2 is LQKENI. Trimming took off 3 bases at V and 12 bases at J, with 18 bases between the two ends. In DNA form, the CDR3 reads TGTGCCAGCTCACCGCCGGGCCATGGGGTTGCGCAGTTCTTC. Amino acids: CASSPPGHGVAQFF.

The V gene is TRBV10-3, the J gene TRBJ2-7, with D maybe TRBD2 (6 bases). This CDR3 region has 13 residues. V was trimmed by 6 bases and J by 3 bases, leaving 12 bases between them. Germline CDR1 and CDR2: ENHRY and SYGVKD. CDR3 in DNA: TGTGCCATCAGCTCGACTAGTGGCTACGAGCAGTACTTC. It codes for CAISSTSGYEQYF.

The chain links TRBV5-1 to TRBJ2-5; perhaps TRBD2 as D (6 bases). Trimming stripped 5 bases from V and 5 bases from J, with 13 bases between. The germline V gene has CDR1 SGHRS and CDR2 YFSETQ. There are 13 residues in the CDR3. CDR3 sequence: CASRVEGGETQYF. For the CDR3, the DNA is TGCGCCAGCAGGGTTGAGGGAGGCGAGACCCAGTACTTC.